The 16 T cell receptor beta chains given below trace back to one sample, sequenced in a study of regulatory dendritic cells for organ transplantation. Clones were read by immunoSEQ multiplex PCR, and TCRdb kept only the in-frame ones, dropping some. The sample has about 18,000 clones, around 80% seen once. No cognate antigen is known for these TCRs. Allogeneic regulatory or mature dendritic cells were co-cultured for four to six days with CFSE-labeled sorted T cells at 1:10. Sequences were obtained from memory CD4+ T cells from blood cultured with regulatory dendritic cells. Subset noted: CD45RO+ memory T cells. The receptor source for this set is a human donor in good health.

This chain joins TRBV7-2 and TRBJ2-5; unclear D gene. The germline V and J ends were trimmed by 4 bases and 1 base, with 7 bases remaining between them. The length of the CDR3 is 13 residues. Germline V gene lookup returns CDR1 SGHTA and CDR2 FQGNSA. The CDR3 DNA reads as TGTGCCAGCAGCTATCGAACCCAAGAGACCCAGTACTTC. Translation: CASSYRTQETQYF.

The rearrangement uses TRBV27 and TRBJ2-7; TRBD1 matches at 11 bases. The CDR3 length is 14 residues. Trimming removed 8 bases from V and 4 bases from J; junction bases left unmatched: 7. Germline values: CDR1 MNHEY, CDR2 SMNVEV (reference sequence). This CDR3 reads CASARTGGSYEQYF. For the CDR3, the DNA is TGTGCCAGCGCACGGACAGGGGGCAGTTACGAGCAGTACTTC.

The table lists this clone with a few counts. This chain uses TRBV11-2 with TRBJ2-5; D is unclear. Germline V gene sequence: CDR1 SGHAT, CDR2 FQNNGV. Between the trimmed V and J ends, which lost 0 bases and 7 bases, there was a span of 12 bases. CDR3 length equals 14 residues. CDR3 coding DNA: TGTGCCAGCAGCTTAGAATTGGGTCCGGGGACCCAGTACTTC. Its protein is CASSLELGPGTQYF.

V is TRBV5-6 and J is TRBJ2-1, with TRBD2 matching 7 bases. The CDR3 runs 15 residues. Germline assignment: CDR1 SGHDT and CDR2 YYEEEE. V shed 1 base, J shed 0 bases, and the junction held 1 base outside the gene matches. The CDR3 nucleotides read TGTGCCAGCAGCTTGACGGGGGGCTCCTACAATGAGCAGTTCTTC. Translation gives CASSLTGGSYNEQFF.

This clone has a single count. The chain joins TRBV7-3 to TRBJ2-3; TRBD2 agrees at 9 bases. The CDR3 has 16 residues. Germline V gene data show CDR1 as SGHTA and CDR2 as FQGTGA. After removal of 3 bases from V and 3 bases from J, the junction contained 7 bases not matched to a gene. The CDR3 DNA follows: TGTGCCAGCAGCTTCGGTCCAGCGGGGGGAACAGATACGCAGTATTTT. Translating gives CASSFGPAGGTDTQYF.

CDR3 sequence: CAWSVGGGMSGYTF. In DNA form, the CDR3 reads TGTGCCTGGAGTGTGGGGGGAGGGATGAGCGGCTACACCTTC. The chain couples TRBV30 to TRBJ1-2; tentative D call: TRBD1 (5 bases). V was cut by 0 bases and J by 8 bases, with 16 bases left in between. CDR1 and CDR2 from the germline V gene are GTSNPN and SVGIG (reference sequence). The CDR3 has 14 amino acids.

This chain uses TRBV2 with TRBJ2-1; D is uncertain. Trimming left V 1 base short and J 0 bases short, with 7 bases between. In germline, CDR1 is SNHLY, CDR2 FYNNEI. The CDR3 is made up of 15 amino acids. The CDR3 DNA reads as TGTGCCAGCAGTGAAGTGGAGAGCTCCTACAATGAGCAGTTCTTC. It translates to CASSEVESSYNEQFF.

This sequence joins TRBV9 and TRBJ2-1, with D perhaps assigned TRBD1 or TRBD2 (6 bases each). CDR3 length: 15 amino acids. V was pared by 1 base and J by 5 bases, with 13 bases between. Germline V lookup: CDR1 SGDLS, CDR2 YYNGEE. CDR3 amino acids: CASSVQPRGDNEQFF. As DNA, the CDR3 is TGTGCCAGCAGCGTACAACCTAGGGGGGACAATGAGCAGTTCTTC.

This chain joins TRBV7-6 and TRBJ1-1, with D possibly being TRBD1 (6 bases). CDR3 length: 14 residues. CDR1 and CDR2 from the germline V gene are SGHVS and FNYEAQ. Trimming took 5 bases from V and 1 from J, leaving 11 bases between them. CDR3 DNA sequence: TGTGCCAGCAGCCCCGGACAGACGAACACTGAAGCTTTCTTT. It is translated as CASSPGQTNTEAFF.

This clone turned up a few times. J is TRBJ1-2 and V is TRBV27; D might be TRBD1 (6 bases). Germline V gives CDR1 MNHEY, CDR2 SMNVEV (reference sequence). V was pared by 6 bases and J by 8 bases, with 13 bases between. The CDR3 spans 12 residues. CDR3 in DNA: TGTGCCAGCAGCCTGGGGGGGCAGGGCTACACCTTC. It translates to CASSLGGQGYTF.

The chain is built from TRBV27 and TRBJ1-1; D is ambiguous. This CDR3 contains 14 residues. Trimming took 7 bases from V and 6 from J, leaving 18 bases between them. Germline CDR1 and CDR2: MNHEY and SMNVEV (reference sequence). The CDR3 reads CASKVNAGPSEAFF. For the CDR3, the DNA is TGTGCCAGCAAGGTCAACGCGGGTCCTTCTGAAGCTTTCTTT.

V and J are TRBV6-1 and TRBJ2-1, with 10 bases fitting TRBD2. V dropped 3 bases and J dropped 9; count of bases not matched to a gene: 8. The CDR3 is 15 residues long. CDR1 is MNHNS and CDR2 is SASEGT in the germline V gene. CDR3 in amino acids: CASSEASGSSGEQFF. As DNA, the CDR3 is TGTGCCAGCAGTGAGGCTAGCGGGAGTTCAGGTGAGCAGTTCTTC.

The gene calls are TRBV9 and TRBJ2-3; 12 bases fit TRBD2. In germline, CDR1 is SGDLS, CDR2 YYNGEE. The CDR3 sequence is 15 residues long. The V gene end was trimmed by 4 bases and the J gene end by 3 bases; junction bases not matched to a gene: 3. In DNA, the CDR3 is TGTGCCAGCAGCTCGACTAGCGGGAGTACAGATACGCAGTATTTT. Translated: CASSSTSGSTDTQYF.

This chain joins TRBV11-3 and TRBJ2-1; TRBD2 is a possible D gene (6 bases). Germline-derived CDR1 and CDR2 are SGHNT and YENEEA. V dropped 7 bases and J dropped 6 bases, with 16 bases sitting between them. The CDR3 has 14 residues. This chain's CDR3 is CASKPSRRVNEQFF. The CDR3 DNA follows: TGTGCCAGCAAACCCTCTAGGAGGGTCAATGAGCAGTTCTTC.

The genes are TRBV10-3 and TRBJ2-5, with D possibly matching TRBD2 (6 bases). V was cut by 8 bases and J by 2 bases, with 12 bases left in between. CDR3 length equals 13 residues. The germline CDR1 and CDR2 sequences are ENHRY and SYGVKD. CDR3 in DNA: TGTGCCATCTCCCGGGACTCACAAGAGACCCAGTACTTC. Its protein product is CAISRDSQETQYF.

The chain carries TRBV19 and TRBJ2-4; TRBD2 might be the D (6 bases). Per the germline V gene, CDR1 is LNHDA and CDR2 is SQIVND (reference sequence). The CDR3 spans 18 residues. Trimming shortened V by 3 bases and J by 0 bases, and 18 bases separated the two germline ends. Here the CDR3 reads CASSIQGLNNLAKNIQYF. CDR3 DNA: TGTGCCAGTAGTATTCAGGGACTGAATAATCTAGCCAAAAACATTCAGTACTTC.